The 19 T cell receptor beta chains below come from one sample, sequenced in a study of cytomegalovirus exposure and HLA in healthy donors. Vbeta (60) and Jbeta (13) primers were used in the PCR. Sequenced by immunoSEQ multiplex PCR; TCRdb stores in-frame clones only, minus some. Of approximately 73,000 clones in the sample, 65% to 85% were seen once. The sequenced sample was PBMCs. All receptors derive from a man between 65 and 85 years old in good health and CMV-seronegative.

CDR3 in amino acids: CATKVGQLDTGELFF. CDR3 sequence (DNA): TGTGCCACAAAGGTAGGACAGCTCGACACCGGGGAGCTGTTTTTT. The genes are TRBV5-6 and TRBJ2-2, with a tentative D call TRBD1 (6 bases). The germline V gene has CDR1 SGHDT and CDR2 YYEEEE. The CDR3 has 15 amino acids. The germline V and J ends were trimmed by 9 bases and 3 bases, with 18 bases remaining between them.

This clone has more than one count but fewer than ten. The gene calls are TRBV10-3 and TRBJ1-5, with D possibly matching TRBD1 (6 bases). Trimming left V 7 bases short and J 5 bases short, with 15 bases between. This CDR3 comprises 14 residues. CDR1 is ENHRY, CDR2 SYGVKD, per germline. CDR3 in DNA: TGTGCCATCACCCTACGAGGGGGATATCAGCCCCAGCATTTT. It translates to CAITLRGGYQPQHF.

This clone was detected once. CDR3 sequence reads: CAWSVPSGWRDTQYF. Here the CDR3 DNA reads TGTGCCTGGAGTGTCCCTAGCGGGTGGAGAGATACGCAGTATTTT. The chain links TRBV30 to TRBJ2-3; 8 bases match TRBD2. The V and J ends lost 0 bases and 5 bases, in that order; junction bases with no gene match: 7. CDR1 is GTSNPN, CDR2 SVGIG, per germline (reference sequence). The CDR3 has 15 amino acids.

This clone occurred a few times. This chain connects TRBV29-1 to TRBJ1-1; D not resolved. The V gene lost 2 bases and the J gene lost 0 bases, with 10 bases spanning the gap. Germline CDR1 SQVTM, CDR2 ANQGSEA. This CDR3 is built from 14 residues. The CDR3 bases are TGCAGCGTTGAACCCCAACTCATGAACACTGAAGCTTTCTTT. Translated: CSVEPQLMNTEAFF.

This rearrangement joins TRBV30 to TRBJ1-1; D might be TRBD1 (6 bases). V shed 6 bases and J shed 11 bases, with 25 bases lying between them. The CDR3 is 14 residues long. CDR1 GTSNPN and CDR2 SVGIG come from the germline V gene (reference sequence). CDR3 in DNA: TGTGCCTGTTTAACAGGGCTCTGGTGGACAAGTGCTTTCTTT. Translating gives CACLTGLWWTSAFF.

The J gene is TRBJ2-1, the V gene TRBV11-2, with 7 bases fitting TRBD1. Germline values: CDR1 SGHAT, CDR2 FQNNGV. The CDR3 is 17 residues long. V lost 6 bases to trimming and J lost 0 bases; unmatched junction nucleotides: 11. The CDR3 here is CASSSYRDRNSYNEQFF. The CDR3 DNA is TGTGCCAGCAGTTCGTACAGGGACAGAAACTCCTACAATGAGCAGTTCTTC.

V is TRBV6-6 and J is TRBJ2-3, with TRBD2 identical over 7 bases. The length of the CDR3 is 16 residues. Germline V gene sequence: CDR1 MNHNY, CDR2 SVGAGI (reference sequence). J was trimmed by 5 bases and V by 6 bases; bases with no gene match: 14. The CDR3 DNA follows: TGTGCCAGCAGGAAGACTTCGACGGGGGAGGGAGATACGCAGTATTTT. Protein sequence: CASRKTSTGEGDTQYF.

The rearrangement links TRBV11-3 to TRBJ2-6; weak D call: TRBD2 (6 bases). The V and J ends lost 1 base and 1 base respectively, with 8 bases between them. Germline CDR1 is SGHNT and CDR2 is YENEEA. The CDR3 is 16 amino acids. CDR3 protein: CASSLGDSSGANVLTF. For the CDR3, the DNA is TGTGCCAGCAGCTTAGGGGACTCGTCTGGGGCCAACGTCCTGACTTTC.

The gene calls are TRBV9 and TRBJ2-7, with TRBD1 matching over 11 bases. The V gene's germline CDR1 is SGDLS and CDR2 YYNGEE. The CDR3 is 15 amino acids. Trimming removed 3 bases from V and 2 bases from J; junction bases left unmatched: 4. The CDR3 region is CASSAGTGGPYEQYF. CDR3 DNA sequence: TGTGCCAGCAGCGCTGGGACAGGGGGTCCCTACGAGCAGTACTTC.

V is TRBV2 and J is TRBJ1-6; 10 bases are a match to TRBD1. Germline CDR1 and CDR2: SNHLY and FYNNEI. The CDR3 runs 14 residues. Trimming cost V 11 bases and J 10 bases; bases outside gene matches: 11. The CDR3 DNA sequence: TGTGCCCGTCTGGGACAGGGGAGAGGATCACCCCTCCACTTT. Amino acid sequence: CARLGQGRGSPLHF.

The chain combines TRBV4-2 with TRBJ1-3, with a weak D call TRBD1 (6 bases). This CDR3 spans 18 amino acids. Germline V CDR1 and CDR2: LGHNA, YNFKEQ. V was shortened by 1 base and J by 3 bases, with 19 bases between the two germline ends. The CDR3: CASSQGPRGRGLGNTIYF. The CDR3 DNA sequence: TGTGCCAGCAGCCAAGGGCCGAGAGGCAGGGGCCTTGGAAACACCATATATTTT.

The chain uses TRBV6-4 and TRBJ2-2, with TRBD2 identical over 9 bases. With 5 bases clipped from V and 2 bases from J, the junction kept 12 bases outside the gene matches. The CDR3 length is 18 residues. Germline V gene lookup returns CDR1 MRHNA and CDR2 SNTAGT. In DNA form, the CDR3 reads TGTGCCAGCAGTCTCCACCCTAGTAGCGGGGGCAACACCGGGGAGCTGTTTTTT. Its translation: CASSLHPSSGGNTGELFF.

The chain uses TRBV4-1 and TRBJ2-1; TRBD1 matches at 8 bases. The CDR3 covers 16 residues. CDR1 MGHRA and CDR2 YSYEKL come from the germline V gene. Trimming removed 4 bases from V and 9 bases from J; junction bases left unmatched: 14. This chain's CDR3 is CASSPRPGTGRPEQFF. As DNA, the CDR3 is TGCGCCAGCAGCCCACGTCCCGGGACAGGTCGTCCTGAGCAGTTCTTC.

CDR3 in amino acids: CASSLILAGGLDTQYF. As DNA, the CDR3 is TGTGCCAGCAGCTTAATACTAGCGGGAGGGCTTGATACGCAGTATTTT. The genes are TRBV7-9 and TRBJ2-3, with 13 bases fitting TRBD2. The germline V gene encodes CDR1 SEHNR and CDR2 FQNEAQ (reference sequence). The V gene end was trimmed by 2 bases and the J gene end by 6 bases; junction bases not matched to a gene: 5. This CDR3 spans 16 amino acids. The full variable domain, in which reference TRBV7-9 and TRBJ2-3 provide the parts outside the CDR3, is DTGVSQNPRHKITKRGQNVTFRCDPISEHNRLYWYRQTLGQGPEFLTYFQNEAQLEKSRLLSDRFSAERPKGSFSTLEIQRTEQGDSAMYLCASSLILAGGLDTQYFGPGTRLTVL.

This chain uses TRBV7-9 with TRBJ1-5, with D possibly TRBD1 on 6 matching bases. Germline CDR1 and CDR2: SEHNR and FQNEAQ (reference sequence). CDR3 length equals 17 residues. V lost 3 bases and J 6 bases, leaving 21 bases between the germline ends. The CDR3 sequence: CASSFGNYRAFSQPQHF. CDR3 nucleotide sequence: TGTGCCAGCAGCTTTGGGAACTACAGGGCTTTTAGTCAGCCCCAGCATTTT. Supplemented by reference TRBV7-9 and TRBJ1-5, the full variable domain reads DTGVSQNPRHKITKRGQNVTFRCDPISEHNRLYWYRQTLGQGPEFLTYFQNEAQLEKSRLLSDRFSAERPKGSFSTLEIQRTEQGDSAMYLCASSFGNYRAFSQPQHFGDGTRLSIL.

V gene TRBV28 combines with J gene TRBJ1-5, with 7 positions matching TRBD1. CDR1 is MDHEN and CDR2 is SYDVKM in the germline V gene. The CDR3 runs to 14 residues. The ends lost 5 bases at V and 4 bases at J; junction bases unmatched: 5. DNA for the CDR3: TGTGCCAGCAGTGGACAGGTGGGGAATCAGCCCCAGCATTTT. Its translation: CASSGQVGNQPQHF.

The chain has TRBV2 and TRBJ2-3; TRBD1 agrees at 8 bases. CDR3 length: 14 amino acids. CDR1 and CDR2 from the germline V gene are SNHLY and FYNNEI. Germline trimming cut 7 bases from V and 4 bases from J; bases unmatched to any gene: 7. Written as DNA, the CDR3 is TGTGCCAGCATAGACAGGGGTTTGGCAGATACGCAGTATTTT. Translating it yields CASIDRGLADTQYF. Full variable domain (rest looked up from reference TRBV2 and TRBJ2-3): EPEVTQTPSHQVTQMGQEVILRCVPISNHLYFYWYRQILGQKVEFLVSFYNNEISEKSEIFDDQFSVERPDGSNFTLKIRSTKLEDSAMYFCASIDRGLADTQYFGPGTRLTVL.

The sample holds a few counts of this clone. The gene calls are TRBV10-3 and TRBJ1-5, with 9 bases that match TRBD1. Germline CDR1 and CDR2: ENHRY and SYGVKD. The CDR3 length is 13 residues. V shed 6 bases, J shed 5 bases, and the junction held 2 bases outside the gene matches. The CDR3 DNA reads TGTGCCATCAGACAGGGGGCTGATCAGCCCCAGCATTTT. It is translated as CAIRQGADQPQHF.

V is TRBV11-2 and J is TRBJ1-2; 7 nucleotides align to TRBD1. The CDR3 contains 14 residues. CDR1 and CDR2 (germline): SGHAT, FQNNGV. V shed 7 bases and J 2 bases; nucleotides not matched to a gene: 7. The CDR3 sequence is CASTPGQSNYGYTF. In DNA, the CDR3 is TGTGCCAGCACACCGGGACAGTCGAACTATGGCTACACCTTC.